This is a list of T cell receptor beta chains from one sample in a study of lymphopenia after photon versus proton radiotherapy. Produced via immunoSEQ multiplex PCR; TCRdb's table is partial and in-frame only. The data contain tens of thousands of clones, about 91% of them singletons. The sequences come from peripheral blood, collected from a patient treated with proton-based radiotherapy. The receptors shown here come from an older woman with pancreatic cancer. Some clones in this sample may be carry-over from other donors' samples. CDR3s include the opening cysteine and the closing phenylalanine or tryptophan. The D gene is left open where the match is weak. The size field is filled for only some rows; it gives once, few, many or a size class.

d_gene	j_gene	v_gene	len	abundance	CDR3aa	CDR3nt
NA	TRBJ1-1	TRBV28	14	NA	CASSQLTGYSEAFF	TGTGCCAGCAGTCAACTCACAGGGTACAGTGAAGCTTTCTTT
NA	TRBJ1-1	TRBV18	18	NA	CASSRNLGQRNLNTEAFF	TGTGCCAGCTCACGGAATCTCGGACAGCGAAATCTGAACACTGAAGCTTTCTTT
NA	TRBJ2-5	TRBV7-9	13	once	CASSLAGGTPQYF	TGTGCCAGCAGCTTAGCGGGGGGTACCCCCCAGTACTTC
NA	TRBJ2-7	TRBV10-2	14	NA	CASREPQKTYEQYF	TGCGCCAGCAGGGAACCCCAGAAAACCTACGAGCAGTACTTC
NA	TRBJ2-1	TRBV9	12	NA	CASSPNYNEQFF	TGTGCCAGCAGCCCAAATTACAATGAGCAGTTCTTC
TRBD1	TRBJ1-2	TRBV2	13	NA	CASREQGGYGYTF	TGTGCCAGCAGGGAACAGGGGGGCTATGGCTACACCTTC
TRBD2	TRBJ2-7	TRBV5-1	18	NA	CASSMGLAGGYLSYEQYF	TGCGCCAGCAGTATGGGTCTAGCGGGAGGTTACCTCTCCTACGAGCAGTACTTC
NA	TRBJ1-5	TRBV6-4	14	NA	CASSDSEGTQPQHF	TGTGCCAGCAGTGACTCAGAGGGTACTCAGCCCCAGCATTTT
NA	TRBJ2-7	TRBV30	14	NA	CAWSDPPSSYEQYF	TGTGCCTGGAGTGACCCACCGAGCTCCTACGAGCAGTACTTC
NA	TRBJ1-5	TRBV7-9	14	medium-sized	CASSADSSGQPQHF	TGTGCCAGCAGCGCCGACAGCTCCGGACAGCCCCAGCATTTT
NA	TRBJ2-7	TRBV29-1	13	NA	CSGGGRGGYEQYF	TGCAGCGGGGGGGGCAGGGGAGGCTACGAGCAGTACTTC
NA	TRBJ2-3	TRBV11-3	14	NA	CASSLERGRDTQYF	TGTGCCAGCAGCTTAGAGCGGGGGCGGGATACGCAGTATTTT
NA	TRBJ2-1	TRBV6-4	15	NA	CASSRDTGSYNEQFF	TGTGCCAGCAGTCGGGACACGGGCTCCTACAATGAGCAGTTCTTC
TRBD2	TRBJ2-5	TRBV7-9	15	NA	CASSPTSGYQETQYF	TGTGCCAGCAGCCCTACTAGCGGCTACCAAGAGACCCAGTACTTC
TRBD2	TRBJ2-5	TRBV25-1	15	NA	CASSESLAGRETQYF	TGTGCCAGCAGTGAATCTCTAGCGGGACGAGAGACCCAGTACTTC
NA	TRBJ2-1	TRBV7-3	16	NA	CASSSGGTGVRDEQFF	TGTGCCAGCAGCTCAGGGGGGACGGGCGTCCGTGATGAGCAGTTCTTC
TRBD1	TRBJ2-5	TRBV4-1	16	NA	CASSHLPGQTQETQYF	TGCGCCAGCAGCCACTTGCCGGGACAGACGCAAGAGACCCAGTACTTC
NA	TRBJ1-3	TRBV7-2	16	NA	CASSLVGRGTGNTIYF	TGTGCCAGCAGCTTAGTGGGCAGAGGAACTGGAAACACCATATATTTT
NA	TRBJ2-2	TRBV7-2	16	NA	CASSFPGRGGAGELFF	TGTGCCAGCAGCTTTCCGGGCAGAGGGGGGGCCGGGGAGCTGTTTTTT
NA	TRBJ1-1	TRBV9	14	NA	CASSGWEMNTEAFF	TGTGCCAGCAGCGGGTGGGAGATGAACACTGAAGCTTTCTTT
NA	TRBJ1-6	TRBV7-9	14	few	CASSPGTLNSPLHF	TGTGCCAGCAGCCCAGGGACGTTGAATTCACCCCTCCACTTT
NA	TRBJ1-5	TRBV7-6	13	few	CASSFQTNQPQHF	TGTGCCAGCAGCTTCCAAACCAATCAGCCCCAGCATTTT
TRBD2	TRBJ2-5	TRBV19	16	NA	CASSSRLAGRQETQYF	TGTGCCAGTAGTAGCCGACTAGCGGGCCGCCAAGAGACCCAGTACTTC
TRBD1	TRBJ2-7	TRBV10-3	14	NA	CAISEATGAKEQYF	TGTGCCATCAGTGAGGCTACAGGGGCGAAAGAGCAGTACTTC
TRBD2	TRBJ2-3	TRBV7-7	15	NA	CASSPTSGRIDTQYF	TGTGCTAGCAGCCCGACTAGCGGGAGGATAGATACGCAGTATTTT
TRBD2	TRBJ2-1	TRBV5-1	14	NA	CASSLSGGSNEQFF	TGCGCCAGCAGCTTGTCGGGAGGGTCAAATGAGCAGTTCTTC
TRBD2	TRBJ2-3	TRBV29-1	15	NA	CSVEVGGWRTDTQYF	TGCAGCGTTGAAGTGGGAGGGTGGAGGACAGATACGCAGTATTTT
NA	TRBJ2-7	TRBV7-2	15	NA	CASSLGVPSQYEQYF	TGTGCCAGCAGCTTAGGGGTCCCTAGCCAATACGAGCAGTACTTC
NA	TRBJ2-7	TRBV30	13	NA	CAWSAGQVYEQYF	TGTGCCTGGAGTGCAGGACAAGTCTACGAGCAGTACTTC
NA	TRBJ1-1	TRBV27	15	NA	CASSKEGVQGTEAFF	TGTGCCAGCAGTAAGGAGGGAGTTCAAGGCACTGAAGCTTTCTTT
NA	TRBJ2-7	TRBV27	15	NA	CASSLRQPSSYEQYF	TGTGCCAGCAGTTTAAGACAGCCCAGCTCCTACGAGCAGTACTTC
NA	TRBJ2-6	TRBV30	15	NA	CAFQGFFSGANVLTF	TGTGCCTTCCAAGGGTTCTTCTCTGGGGCCAACGTCCTGACTTTC
TRBD1	TRBJ2-7	TRBV5-6	14	NA	CASSFGQGRGEQYF	TGTGCCAGCAGCTTCGGACAGGGGCGAGGGGAGCAGTACTTC
TRBD1	TRBJ1-1	TRBV19	15	NA	CASGDRGPEHTEAFF	TGTGCCAGCGGGGACAGGGGGCCTGAGCACACTGAAGCTTTCTTT
NA	TRBJ2-7	TRBV6-1	12	NA	CASSELAYEQYF	TGTGCCAGCAGTGAACTAGCTTACGAGCAGTACTTC
NA	TRBJ1-2	TRBV7-3	14	NA	CASSLSGAEGGYTF	TGTGCCAGCAGCTTATCAGGGGCGGAGGGTGGCTACACCTTC
NA	TRBJ2-7	TRBV5-1	13	NA	CASRLANAGEQYF	TGCGCCAGCAGACTAGCCAACGCAGGCGAGCAGTACTTC
TRBD2	TRBJ2-1	TRBV7-8	15	NA	CASRRDYGLQNEQFF	TGTGCCAGCAGACGGGACTACGGCCTACAAAATGAGCAGTTCTTC
NA	TRBJ2-7	TRBV7-2	15	NA	CASSLFNGRQYEQYF	TGTGCCAGCAGCTTATTTAACGGGAGACAATACGAGCAGTACTTC
TRBD1	TRBJ2-5	TRBV30	16	NA	CAWSAGGQGTRETQYF	TGTGCCTGGAGTGCAGGAGGACAGGGGACCCGAGAGACCCAGTACTTC
NA	TRBJ2-1	TRBV7-9	17	NA	CASSLGVAEGTYNEQFF	TGTGCCAGCAGCTTAGGTGTGGCAGAGGGCACCTACAATGAGCAGTTCTTC